What follows are 22 T cell receptor beta chains derived from one specimen sequenced in a study of neurological immune-mediated disorders. One entry per CDR3 protein, called by TCRdb with MiXCR from the 5' RACE reads. This sample carries tens of thousands of distinct CDR3 sequences, 9.5% to 13% of them seen once, and the ten largest clones take about 3.9%. Sequencing used CD4+ T cells from blood. These receptors were collected from a woman between 25 and 40 years old with HTLV-1-associated myelopathy (HAM/TSP).

V gene TRBV7-9 combines with J gene TRBJ2-1; 10 positions agree with TRBD2. The V gene end was trimmed by 0 bases and the J gene end by 5 bases; junction bases not matched to a gene: 7. Per germline, CDR1 SEHNR and CDR2 FQNEAQ (reference sequence). This CDR3 contains 17 residues. DNA of the CDR3: TGTGCCAGCAGCTTAGCGAGCGGGGGGGCCCAGGACAATGAGCAGTTCTTC. Translation gives CASSLASGGAQDNEQFF.

This clonotype was seen at least ten times. CDR3 nucleotides: TGTGCCAGCAGCCAAATGTTCGGTGAGCAGTTCTTC. Translation: CASSQMFGEQFF. V is TRBV14 and J is TRBJ2-1; D gene unclear. The CDR3 is 12 amino acids. Germline loops: CDR1 SGHDN, CDR2 FVKESK. V was clipped by 2 bases and J by 9 bases, with 8 bases between them.

In this sample, this clonotype turned up many times. The germline gene is not matched at one end of the junction; a read error may be the cause. This chain connects TRBV6-1 to TRBJ1-2, with TRBD1 identical over 9 bases. CDR1 is MNHNS, CDR2 SASEGT, per germline. This CDR3 contains 12 residues. The CDR3, as DNA: TGTGCCAGCAGGTCCAATCCGGGACAGGGTTCCTTC. It encodes CASRSNPGQGSF.

This clonotype was seen many times. The chain uses TRBV20-1 and TRBJ2-3; TRBD2 matches 12 bases. J lost 6 bases, V lost 5 bases, and 0 bases had no gene match. CDR3 size: 12 residues. Germline V gene data show CDR1 as DFQATT and CDR2 as SNEGSKA (reference sequence). Here the CDR3 reads CSAGTSGDTQYF. CDR3 bases: TGCAGTGCTGGGACTAGCGGGGATACGCAGTATTTT.

In this sample, this clonotype turned up many times. The V call is TRBV20-1, the J call TRBJ1-1; D is undetermined. The CDR3 is 11 residues long. Trimming stripped 7 bases from V and 5 bases from J, with 11 bases between. Germline V gives CDR1 DFQATT, CDR2 SNEGSKA (reference sequence). CDR3 region: CSGHDLTEAFF. The CDR3, as DNA: TGCAGTGGCCATGACTTGACTGAAGCTTTCTTT.

This chain uses TRBV2 with TRBJ2-7; 7 nucleotides match TRBD2. The CDR3 is made up of 14 amino acids. Trimming removed 10 bases from V and 7 bases from J; junction bases left unmatched: 16. CDR1 SNHLY and CDR2 FYNNEI come from the germline V gene. In nucleotides, the CDR3 is TGTGCCACAAGTCCCGGACTAGAAACGGTGGAGCAGTACTTC. Translated, it gives CATSPGLETVEQYF.

There are many counts of this clonotype. V usage is TRBV16 and J usage is TRBJ1-2; no firm D call. Trimming pared 4 bases from V and 2 bases from J, leaving 8 bases between. CDR1 is KGHSY, CDR2 FQNENV, per germline. CDR3 size: 13 residues. The CDR3 protein is CASSPIVNYGYTF. For the CDR3, the DNA is TGTGCCAGCAGCCCGATCGTCAACTATGGCTACACCTTC.

This clonotype was observed at least ten times. The chain recombines TRBV20-1 with TRBJ2-1; D perhaps matches TRBD1 (5 bases). Germline V gene sequence: CDR1 DFQATT, CDR2 SNEGSKA (reference sequence). The CDR3 runs to 12 residues. Trimming cost V 6 bases and J 8 bases, with 14 bases left between them. In DNA form, the CDR3 reads TGCAGTGCACAAATAGGGGCGGATGAGCAGTTCTTC. Translating it yields CSAQIGADEQFF.

This clonotype came up many times. V usage is TRBV28 and J usage is TRBJ2-7, with TRBD2 as a possible D gene (5 bases). The CDR3 runs 14 residues. Trimming took 4 bases from V and 2 from J, leaving 12 bases between them. CDR1 MDHEN and CDR2 SYDVKM come from the germline V gene. As DNA, the CDR3 is TGTGCCAGCAGTTCAGACCGACTACCCTACGAGCAGTACTTC. As protein: CASSSDRLPYEQYF.

This clonotype has at least ten counts. The chain uses TRBV10-2 and TRBJ1-1; 7 bases are shared with TRBD1. This CDR3 region has 12 residues. The germline V gene encodes CDR1 WSHSY and CDR2 SAAADI. Germline trimming cut 6 bases from V and 10 bases from J; bases unmatched to any gene: 8. The DNA for the CDR3 is TGCGCCAGCAGCCCGACAGGGTCTGCAGCTTTCTTT. As protein: CASSPTGSAAFF.

This clonotype was picked up many times. The chain joins TRBV6-5 to TRBJ2-7; TRBD2 matches at 12 bases. Germline V gives CDR1 MNHEY, CDR2 SVGAGI. After removal of 6 bases from V and 4 bases from J, the junction contained 4 bases not matched to a gene. The CDR3 consists of 14 residues. The CDR3 coding sequence is TGTGCCAGCAGCGGGACTAGCGGGCCTTACGAGCAGTACTTC. Translation gives CASSGTSGPYEQYF.

This clonotype appeared many times. This chain connects TRBV2 to TRBJ1-5; the D is unclear. V was clipped by 2 bases and J by 1 base, with 12 bases between them. The length of the CDR3 is 16 residues. Germline-derived CDR1 and CDR2 are SNHLY and FYNNEI. CDR3 nucleotide sequence: TGTGCCAGCAGTGAATCCCTGACCAGGAGCAATCAGCCCCAGCATTTT. Residues: CASSESLTRSNQPQHF.

This clonotype was recorded many times. The chain uses TRBV7-8 and TRBJ2-1; D is undetermined. CDR1 is SGHVS, CDR2 FQNEAQ, per germline. The length of the CDR3 is 15 residues. Trimming removed 5 bases at V and 1 base at J, with 12 bases between. The CDR3 loop reads CASSPNRVSYNEQFF. The CDR3, as DNA: TGTGCCAGCAGCCCCAACAGAGTTTCCTACAATGAGCAGTTCTTC.

This clonotype was found many times. The rearrangement links TRBV29-1 to TRBJ1-2, with D perhaps matching TRBD1 (5 bases). The CDR3 is 13 residues long. V lost 4 bases and J 2 bases, leaving 11 bases between the germline ends. Germline-derived CDR1 and CDR2 are SQVTM and ANQGSEA. The CDR3 coding sequence is TGCAGCGTTGGGCAGGGATTAAACTATGGCTACACCTTC. Translated: CSVGQGLNYGYTF.

This clonotype was counted ten times or more. The chain has TRBV5-1 and TRBJ2-7; D remains unclear. The CDR3 is 12 residues long. V gave up 0 bases and J gave up 4 bases, with 5 bases separating them. The germline gives CDR1 SGHRS, CDR2 YFSETQ. The CDR3 region is CASSLGDYEQYF. DNA of the CDR3: TGCGCCAGCAGCTTGGGGGATTACGAGCAGTACTTC.

This clonotype has ten or more counts. The V gene is TRBV29-1, the J gene TRBJ1-1; D gene uncertain. V was cut by 6 bases and J by 4 bases, with 12 bases left in between. The germline CDR1 and CDR2 sequences are SQVTM and ANQGSEA. The CDR3 sequence is 12 residues long. For the CDR3, the DNA is TGCAGCGTATACATGGCGGGCACTGAAGCTTTCTTT. Its protein product is CSVYMAGTEAFF.

This clonotype was observed many times. This rearrangement joins TRBV7-2 to TRBJ2-7; 12 bases fit TRBD2. Germline CDR1 and CDR2: SGHTA and FQGNSA. CDR3 length: 17 amino acids. Germline trimming cut 4 bases from V and 0 bases from J; bases unmatched to any gene: 7. The CDR3 DNA reads TGTGCCAGCAGCTCCAAGACTAGCGGGGGAAGCTCCTACGAGCAGTACTTC. Translation: CASSSKTSGGSSYEQYF.

This clonotype has ten or more counts. The chain links TRBV5-1 to TRBJ1-1; D gene uncertain. Germline lookup yields CDR1 SGHRS and CDR2 YFSETQ. The CDR3 totals 15 residues. V was trimmed by 0 bases and J by 0 bases, leaving 9 bases between them. The CDR3 spells CASSLEGVMNTEAFF. DNA of the CDR3: TGCGCCAGCAGCTTGGAGGGAGTCATGAACACTGAAGCTTTCTTT.

The table lists this clonotype with many counts. The CDR3 DNA sequence: TGTGCCAGCGGGGTGCACTATGGCTACACCTTC. It specifies CASGVHYGYTF. V and J are TRBV7-9 and TRBJ1-2, with D uncertain. Trimming shortened V by 8 bases and J by 3 bases, and 7 bases separated the two germline ends. The germline gives CDR1 SEHNR, CDR2 FQNEAQ (reference sequence). This CDR3 comprises 11 residues.

This clonotype was detected many times. J is TRBJ2-2 and V is TRBV11-2; 7 nucleotides align to TRBD1. Germline values: CDR1 SGHAT, CDR2 FQNNGV. J was trimmed by 2 bases and V by 4 bases; bases with no gene match: 10. There are 17 residues in the CDR3. The CDR3 bases are TGTGCCAGCAGCTCTTACAGGGACAGCCCAAACACCGGGGAGCTGTTTTTT. Protein product: CASSSYRDSPNTGELFF.

There are many counts of this clonotype. The CDR3 loop reads CASSYSTVGRATEAFF. CDR3 nucleotides: TGTGCCAGCAGTTACTCGACGGTGGGGCGGGCCACTGAAGCTTTCTTT. The V gene is TRBV6-5, the J gene TRBJ1-1; possible D gene TRBD1, 5 bases. CDR3 size: 16 residues. V lost 0 bases, J lost 4 bases, and 15 bases lay in between. Germline values: CDR1 MNHEY, CDR2 SVGAGI.

This clonotype was counted at least ten times. The chain combines TRBV5-6 with TRBJ1-3; D remains unclear. V lost 7 bases and J 0 bases, leaving 5 bases between the germline ends. Germline V gene sequence: CDR1 SGHDT, CDR2 YYEEEE. The CDR3 loop spans 12 amino acids. This CDR3 reads CASRSSGNTIYF. The DNA of the CDR3 is TGTGCCAGCCGGAGCTCTGGAAACACCATATATTTT. The variable domain in full, with the rest retrieved from reference TRBV5-6 and TRBJ1-3, is DAGVTQSPTHLIKTRGQQVTLRCSPKSGHDTVSWYQQALGQGPQFIFQYYEEEERQRGNFPDRFSGHQFPNYSSELNVNALLLGDSALYLCASRSSGNTIYFGEGSWLTVV.